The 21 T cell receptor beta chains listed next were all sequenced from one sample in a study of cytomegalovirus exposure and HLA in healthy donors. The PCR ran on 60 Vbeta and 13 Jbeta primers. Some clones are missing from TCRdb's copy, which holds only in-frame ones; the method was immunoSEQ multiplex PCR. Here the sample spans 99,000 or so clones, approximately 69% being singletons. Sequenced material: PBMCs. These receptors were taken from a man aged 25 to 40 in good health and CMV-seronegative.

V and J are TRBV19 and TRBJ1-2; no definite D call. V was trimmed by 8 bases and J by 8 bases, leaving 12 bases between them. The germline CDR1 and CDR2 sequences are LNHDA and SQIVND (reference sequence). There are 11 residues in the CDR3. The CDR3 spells CASWSGNGYTF. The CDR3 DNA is TGTGCCAGTTGGTCGGGGAACGGCTACACCTTC.

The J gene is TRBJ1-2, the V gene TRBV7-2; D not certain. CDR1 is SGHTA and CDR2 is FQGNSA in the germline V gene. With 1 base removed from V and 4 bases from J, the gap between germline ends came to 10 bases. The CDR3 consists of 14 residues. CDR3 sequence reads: CASSLGEGIYGYTF. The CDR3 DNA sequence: TGTGCCAGCAGCTTAGGGGAGGGAATCTATGGCTACACCTTC.

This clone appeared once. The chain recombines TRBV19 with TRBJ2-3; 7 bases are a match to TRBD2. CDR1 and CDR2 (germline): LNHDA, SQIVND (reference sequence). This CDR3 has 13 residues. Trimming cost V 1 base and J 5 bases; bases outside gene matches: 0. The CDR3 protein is CASSIAGGDTQYF. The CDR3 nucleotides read TGTGCCAGTAGTATAGCGGGAGGAGATACGCAGTATTTT.

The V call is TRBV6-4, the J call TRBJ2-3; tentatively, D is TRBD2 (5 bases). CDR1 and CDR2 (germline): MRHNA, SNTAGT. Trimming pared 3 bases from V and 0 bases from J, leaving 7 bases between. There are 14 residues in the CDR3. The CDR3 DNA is TGTGCCAGCAGTGAGGGCGGGAGCACAGATACGCAGTATTTT. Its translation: CASSEGGSTDTQYF.

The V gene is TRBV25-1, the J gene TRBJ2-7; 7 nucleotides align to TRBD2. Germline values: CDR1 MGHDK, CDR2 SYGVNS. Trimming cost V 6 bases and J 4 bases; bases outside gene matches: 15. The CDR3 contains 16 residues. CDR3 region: CASRSPFAGEEYEQYF. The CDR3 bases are TGTGCCAGCAGATCCCCCTTCGCGGGGGAAGAGTACGAGCAGTACTTC.

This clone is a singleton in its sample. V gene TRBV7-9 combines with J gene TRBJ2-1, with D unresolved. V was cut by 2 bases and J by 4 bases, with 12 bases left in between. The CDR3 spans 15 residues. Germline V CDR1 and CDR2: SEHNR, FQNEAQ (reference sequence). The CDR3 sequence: CASSLPVLNYNEQFF. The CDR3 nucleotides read TGTGCCAGCAGCTTACCAGTTCTTAATTACAATGAGCAGTTCTTC.

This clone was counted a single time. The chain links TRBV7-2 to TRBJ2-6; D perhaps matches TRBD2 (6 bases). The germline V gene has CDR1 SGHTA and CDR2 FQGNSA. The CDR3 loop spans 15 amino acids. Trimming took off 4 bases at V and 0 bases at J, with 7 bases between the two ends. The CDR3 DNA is TGTGCCAGCAGCTGGGACTCCTCTGGGGCCAACGTCCTGACTTTC. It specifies CASSWDSSGANVLTF.

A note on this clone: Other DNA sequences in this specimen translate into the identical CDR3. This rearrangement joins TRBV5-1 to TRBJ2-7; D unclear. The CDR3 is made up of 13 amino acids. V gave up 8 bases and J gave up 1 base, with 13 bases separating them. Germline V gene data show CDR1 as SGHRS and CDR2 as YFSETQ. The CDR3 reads CASTPPESYEQYF. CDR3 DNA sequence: TGCGCCAGTACCCCTCCCGAGTCCTACGAGCAGTACTTC.

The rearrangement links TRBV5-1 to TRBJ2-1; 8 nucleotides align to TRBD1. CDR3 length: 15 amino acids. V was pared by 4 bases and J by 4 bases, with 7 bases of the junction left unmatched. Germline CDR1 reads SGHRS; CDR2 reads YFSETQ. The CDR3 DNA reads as TGCGCCAGCAGCCCGGGACAGGACGCATACAATGAGCAGTTCTTC. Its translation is CASSPGQDAYNEQFF.

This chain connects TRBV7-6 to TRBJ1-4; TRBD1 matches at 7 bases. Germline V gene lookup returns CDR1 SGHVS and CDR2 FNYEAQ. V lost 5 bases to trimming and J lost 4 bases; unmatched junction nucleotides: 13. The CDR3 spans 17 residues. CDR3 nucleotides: TGTGCCAGCAGCCCAAGCCCAGACAGGGTGGTTAATGAAAAACTGTTTTTT. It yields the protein CASSPSPDRVVNEKLFF. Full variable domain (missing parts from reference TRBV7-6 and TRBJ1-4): GAGVSQSPRYKVTKRGQDVALRCDPISGHVSLYWYRQALGQGPEFLTYFNYEAQQDKSGLPNDRFSAERPEGSISTLTIQRTEQRDSAMYRCASSPSPDRVVNEKLFFGSGTQLSVL.

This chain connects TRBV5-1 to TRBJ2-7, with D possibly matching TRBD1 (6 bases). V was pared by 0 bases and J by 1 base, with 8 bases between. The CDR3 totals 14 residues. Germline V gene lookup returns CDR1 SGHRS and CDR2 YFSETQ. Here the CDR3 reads CASSLDRASYEQYF. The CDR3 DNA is TGCGCCAGCAGCTTGGACAGGGCATCCTACGAGCAGTACTTC. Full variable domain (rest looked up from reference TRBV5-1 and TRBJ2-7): KAGVTQTPRYLIKTRGQQVTLSCSPISGHRSVSWYQQTPGQGLQFLFEYFSETQRNKGNFPGRFSGRQFSNSRSEMNVSTLELGDSALYLCASSLDRASYEQYFGPGTRLTVT.

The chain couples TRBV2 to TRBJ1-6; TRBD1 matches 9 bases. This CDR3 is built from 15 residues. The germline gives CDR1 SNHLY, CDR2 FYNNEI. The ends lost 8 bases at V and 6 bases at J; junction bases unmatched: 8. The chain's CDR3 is CASAPRDRVNSPLHF. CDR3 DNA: TGTGCCAGCGCCCCTCGGGACAGGGTTAATTCACCCCTCCACTTT.

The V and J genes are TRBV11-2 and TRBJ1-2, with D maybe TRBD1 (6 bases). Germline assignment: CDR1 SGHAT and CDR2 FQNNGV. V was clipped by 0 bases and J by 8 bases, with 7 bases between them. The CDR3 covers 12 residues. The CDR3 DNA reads TGTGCCAGCAGCTTAGAGGACAGAGGCTACACCTTC. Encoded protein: CASSLEDRGYTF.

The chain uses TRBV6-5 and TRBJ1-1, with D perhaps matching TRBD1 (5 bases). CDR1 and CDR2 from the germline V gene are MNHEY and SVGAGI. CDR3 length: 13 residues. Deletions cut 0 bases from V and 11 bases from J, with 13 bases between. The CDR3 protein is CASSYSQTVGAFF. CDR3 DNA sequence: TGTGCCAGCAGTTACTCCCAGACAGTGGGTGCTTTCTTT.

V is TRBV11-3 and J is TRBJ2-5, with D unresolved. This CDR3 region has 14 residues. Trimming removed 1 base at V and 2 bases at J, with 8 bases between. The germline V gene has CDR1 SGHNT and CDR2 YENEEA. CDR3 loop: CASSLVRLQETQYF. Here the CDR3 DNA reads TGTGCCAGCAGCTTAGTGCGGCTGCAAGAGACCCAGTACTTC. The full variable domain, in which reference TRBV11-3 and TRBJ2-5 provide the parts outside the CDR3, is EAGVVQSPRYKIIEKKQPVAFWCNPISGHNTLYWYLQNLGQGPELLIRYENEEAVDDSQLPKDRFSAERLKGVDSTLKIQPAELGDSAVYLCASSLVRLQETQYFGPGTRLLVL.

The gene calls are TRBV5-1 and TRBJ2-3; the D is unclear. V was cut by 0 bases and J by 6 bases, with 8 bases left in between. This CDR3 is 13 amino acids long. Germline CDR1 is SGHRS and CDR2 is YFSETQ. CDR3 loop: CASSLAFGDTQYF. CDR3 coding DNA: TGCGCCAGCAGCTTGGCCTTCGGGGATACGCAGTATTTT.

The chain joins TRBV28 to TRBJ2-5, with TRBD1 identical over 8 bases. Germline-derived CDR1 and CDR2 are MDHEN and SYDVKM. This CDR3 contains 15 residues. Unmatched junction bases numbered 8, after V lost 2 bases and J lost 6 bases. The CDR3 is CASSLLDRDGKTQYF. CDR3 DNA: TGTGCCAGCAGTTTACTGGACAGGGACGGGAAGACCCAGTACTTC.

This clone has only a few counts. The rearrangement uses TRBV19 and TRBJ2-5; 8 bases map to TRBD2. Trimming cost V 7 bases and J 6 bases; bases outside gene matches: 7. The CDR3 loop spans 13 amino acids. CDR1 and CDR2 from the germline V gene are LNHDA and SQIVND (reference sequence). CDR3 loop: CASTAGTRKTQYF. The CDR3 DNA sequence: TGTGCCAGTACCGCCGGGACTAGAAAGACCCAGTACTTC.

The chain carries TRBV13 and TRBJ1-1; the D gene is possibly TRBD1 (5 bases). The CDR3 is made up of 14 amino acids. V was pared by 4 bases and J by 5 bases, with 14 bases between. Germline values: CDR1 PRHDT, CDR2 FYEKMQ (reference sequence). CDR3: CASSYRGVGTEAFF. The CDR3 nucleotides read TGTGCCAGCAGCTACCGGGGGGTTGGGACTGAAGCTTTCTTT.

As DNA, the CDR3 is TGTGCCAGCAGCGGCCGGGACAGCACCGGGGAGCTGTTTTTT. The encoded protein is CASSGRDSTGELFF. The chain uses TRBV5-4 and TRBJ2-2, with 7 bases aligning to TRBD1. V was pared by 4 bases and J by 4 bases, with 4 bases of the junction left unmatched. This CDR3 is built from 14 residues. In germline, CDR1 is SGHNT, CDR2 YYREEE (reference sequence).

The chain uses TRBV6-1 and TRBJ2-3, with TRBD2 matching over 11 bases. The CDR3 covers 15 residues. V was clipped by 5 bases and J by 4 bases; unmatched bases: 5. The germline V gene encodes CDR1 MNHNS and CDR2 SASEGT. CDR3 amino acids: CASSILAGGPDTQYF. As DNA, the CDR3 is TGTGCCAGCAGTATCTTAGCGGGAGGGCCAGATACGCAGTATTTT.